The sequence of this T cell receptor beta chain was determined in a study of T cell responses to AZD1222 COVID-19 vaccine. Assay: immunoSEQ multiplex PCR; the TCRdb copy retains only in-frame clones and omits some. The sample holds some 100,000 clones, 70% to 90% seen once. Findings of the study overall: Only 5 or 6 AZD1222 recipients were seropositive at baseline.

This CDR3 spans 16 amino acids. With 2 bases clipped from V and 5 bases from J, the junction kept 6 bases outside the gene matches. The germline V gene has CDR1 LNHNV and CDR2 YYDKDF (reference sequence). This clone was counted only a few times. The antigen is undetermined. The receptor was isolated from an adult in good health. This specimen was peripheral blood, taken on day 0 of MenACWY control vaccination. The chain is built from TRBV15 and TRBJ1-5; 10 bases match TRBD1. CDR3 sequence reads: CATSRNPTGGYQPQHF. DNA for the CDR3: TGTGCCACCAGCAGAAACCCGACAGGGGGCTATCAGCCCCAGCATTTT. The whole variable domain, filled in from reference TRBV15 and TRBJ1-5, reads DAMVIQNPRYQVTQFGKPVTLSCSQTLNHNVMYWYQQKSSQAPKLLFHYYDKDFNNEADTPDNFQSRRPNTSFCFLDIRSPGLGDTAMYLCATSRNPTGGYQPQHFGDGTRLSIL.